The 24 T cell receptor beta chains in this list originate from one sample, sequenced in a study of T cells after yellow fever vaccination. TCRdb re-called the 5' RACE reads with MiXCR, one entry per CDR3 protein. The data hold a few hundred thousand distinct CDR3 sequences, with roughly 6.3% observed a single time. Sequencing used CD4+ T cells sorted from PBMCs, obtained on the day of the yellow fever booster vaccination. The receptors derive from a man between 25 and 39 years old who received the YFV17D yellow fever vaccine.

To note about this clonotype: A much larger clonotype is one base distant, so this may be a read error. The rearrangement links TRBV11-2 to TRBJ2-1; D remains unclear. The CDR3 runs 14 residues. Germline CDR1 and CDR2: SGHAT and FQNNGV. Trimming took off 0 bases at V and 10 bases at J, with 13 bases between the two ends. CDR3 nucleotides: TGTGCCAGCAGCTTAGATCGGGTCTTGGGGGAGCAGTTCTTC. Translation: CASSLDRVLGEQFF.

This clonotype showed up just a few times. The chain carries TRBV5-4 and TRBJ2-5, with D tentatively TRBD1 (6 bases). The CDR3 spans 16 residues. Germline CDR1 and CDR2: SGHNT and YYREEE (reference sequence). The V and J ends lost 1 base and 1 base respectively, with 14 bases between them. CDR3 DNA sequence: TGTGCCAGCAGCTTGCGCCCCCAGGGGACCCAAGAGACCCAGTACTTC. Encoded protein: CASSLRPQGTQETQYF.

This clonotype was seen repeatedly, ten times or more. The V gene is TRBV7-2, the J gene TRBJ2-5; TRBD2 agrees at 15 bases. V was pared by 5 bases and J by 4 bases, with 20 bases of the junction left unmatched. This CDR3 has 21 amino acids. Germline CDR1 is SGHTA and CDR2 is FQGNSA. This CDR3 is CASSPRLKGTSGRRWSETQYF. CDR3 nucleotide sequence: TGTGCCAGCAGCCCCCGCCTAAAGGGGACTAGCGGGAGGAGATGGTCAGAGACCCAGTACTTC.

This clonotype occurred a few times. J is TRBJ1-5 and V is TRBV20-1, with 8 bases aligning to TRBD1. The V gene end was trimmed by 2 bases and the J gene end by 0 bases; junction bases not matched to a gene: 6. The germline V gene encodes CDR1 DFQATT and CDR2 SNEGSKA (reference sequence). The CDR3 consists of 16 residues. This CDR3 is CSARKTGADSNQPQHF. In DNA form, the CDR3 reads TGCAGTGCTAGAAAGACAGGGGCTGATAGCAATCAGCCCCAGCATTTT.

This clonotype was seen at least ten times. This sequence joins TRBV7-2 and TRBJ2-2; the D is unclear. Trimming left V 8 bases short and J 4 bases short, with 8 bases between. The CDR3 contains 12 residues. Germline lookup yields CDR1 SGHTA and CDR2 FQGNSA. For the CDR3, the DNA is TGTGCCAGCGTTGCCGTCACCGGGGAGCTGTTTTTT. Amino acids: CASVAVTGELFF.

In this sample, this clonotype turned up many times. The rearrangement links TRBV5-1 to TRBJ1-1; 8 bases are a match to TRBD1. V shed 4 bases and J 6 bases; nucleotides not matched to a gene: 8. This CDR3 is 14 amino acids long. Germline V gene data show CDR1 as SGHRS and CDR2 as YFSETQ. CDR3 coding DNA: TGCGCCAGCAGCCGGTGGACAGGGACCGCTGAAGCTTTCTTT. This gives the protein CASSRWTGTAEAFF.

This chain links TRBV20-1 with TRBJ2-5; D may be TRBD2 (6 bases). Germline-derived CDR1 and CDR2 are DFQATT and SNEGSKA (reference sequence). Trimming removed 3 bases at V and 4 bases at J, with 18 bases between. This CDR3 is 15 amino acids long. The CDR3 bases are TGCAGTGCTAGTGGTGCGCGGGATAGTGGAGAGACCCAGTACTTC. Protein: CSASGARDSGETQYF.

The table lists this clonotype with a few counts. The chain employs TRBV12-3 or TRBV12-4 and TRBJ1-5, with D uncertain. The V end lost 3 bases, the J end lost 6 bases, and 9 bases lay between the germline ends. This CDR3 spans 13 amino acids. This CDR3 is CASSFSEGQPQHF. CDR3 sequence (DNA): TGTGCCAGCAGTTTTAGTGAAGGTCAGCCCCAGCATTTT.

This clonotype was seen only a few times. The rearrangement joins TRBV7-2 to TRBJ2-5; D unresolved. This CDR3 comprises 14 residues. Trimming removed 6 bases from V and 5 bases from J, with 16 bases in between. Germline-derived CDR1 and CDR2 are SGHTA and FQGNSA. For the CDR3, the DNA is TGTGCCAGCAGTTCTCCTCCGGGTGGGGAGACCCAGTACTTC. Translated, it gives CASSSPPGGETQYF.

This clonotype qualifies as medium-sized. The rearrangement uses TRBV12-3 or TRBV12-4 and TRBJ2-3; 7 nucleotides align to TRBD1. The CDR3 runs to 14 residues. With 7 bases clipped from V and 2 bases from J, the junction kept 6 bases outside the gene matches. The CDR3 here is CASKRQGLTDTQYF. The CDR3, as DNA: TGTGCCAGCAAAAGACAGGGCCTCACAGATACGCAGTATTTT.

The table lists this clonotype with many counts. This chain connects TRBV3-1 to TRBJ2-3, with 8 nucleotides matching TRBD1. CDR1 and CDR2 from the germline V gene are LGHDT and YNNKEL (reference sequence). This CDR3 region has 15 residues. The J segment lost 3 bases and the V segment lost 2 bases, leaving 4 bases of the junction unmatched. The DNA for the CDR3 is TGTGCCAGCAGCCAACAGGGGGCAGGAACAGATACGCAGTATTTT. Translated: CASSQQGAGTDTQYF.

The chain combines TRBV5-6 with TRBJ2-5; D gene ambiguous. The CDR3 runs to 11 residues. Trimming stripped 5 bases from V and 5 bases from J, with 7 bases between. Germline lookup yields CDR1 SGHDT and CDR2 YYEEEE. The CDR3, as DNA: TGTGCCAGCAGGGCCGGGGAGACCCAGTACTTC. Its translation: CASRAGETQYF. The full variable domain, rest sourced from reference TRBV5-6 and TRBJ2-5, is DAGVTQSPTHLIKTRGQQVTLRCSPKSGHDTVSWYQQALGQGPQFIFQYYEEEERQRGNFPDRFSGHQFPNYSSELNVNALLLGDSALYLCASRAGETQYFGPGTRLLVL.

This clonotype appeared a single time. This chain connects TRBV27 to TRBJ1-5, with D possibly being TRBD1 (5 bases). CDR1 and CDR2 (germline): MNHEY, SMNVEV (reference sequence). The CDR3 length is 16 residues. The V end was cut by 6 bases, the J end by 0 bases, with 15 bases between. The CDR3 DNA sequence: TGTGCCAGCAGGGTGGGTTGGGGGGGTAGCAATCAGCCCCAGCATTTT. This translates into CASRVGWGGSNQPQHF.

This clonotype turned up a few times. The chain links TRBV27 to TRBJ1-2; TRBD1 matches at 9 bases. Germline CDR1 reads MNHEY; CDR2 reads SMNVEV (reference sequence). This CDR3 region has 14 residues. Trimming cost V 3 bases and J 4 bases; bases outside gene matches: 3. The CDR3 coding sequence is TGTGCCAGCAGTTTCCGGGACAGGGCCTATGGCTACACCTTC. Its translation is CASSFRDRAYGYTF.

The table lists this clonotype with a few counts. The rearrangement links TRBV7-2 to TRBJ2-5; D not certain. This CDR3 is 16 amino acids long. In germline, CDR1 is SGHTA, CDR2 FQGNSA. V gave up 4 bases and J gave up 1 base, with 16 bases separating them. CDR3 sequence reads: CASSYLGPQFQETQYF. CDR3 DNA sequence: TGTGCCAGCAGCTACCTTGGGCCTCAGTTCCAAGAGACCCAGTACTTC.

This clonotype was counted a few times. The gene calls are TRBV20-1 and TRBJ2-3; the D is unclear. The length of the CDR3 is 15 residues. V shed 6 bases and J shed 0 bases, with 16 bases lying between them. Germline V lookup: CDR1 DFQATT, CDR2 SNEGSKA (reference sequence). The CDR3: CSAPTRATSTDTQYF. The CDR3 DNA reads TGCAGTGCCCCGACCCGGGCCACTAGCACAGATACGCAGTATTTT.

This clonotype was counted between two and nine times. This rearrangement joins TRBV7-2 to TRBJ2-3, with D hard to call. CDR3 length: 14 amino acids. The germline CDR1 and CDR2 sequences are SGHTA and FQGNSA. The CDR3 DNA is TGTGCTACCCAAAGCATAGCTAGCACAGATACGCAGTATTTT. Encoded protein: CATQSIASTDTQYF.

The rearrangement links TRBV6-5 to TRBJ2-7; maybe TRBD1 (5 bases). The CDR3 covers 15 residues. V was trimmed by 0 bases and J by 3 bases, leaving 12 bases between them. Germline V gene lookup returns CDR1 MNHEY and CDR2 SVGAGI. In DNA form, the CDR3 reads TGTGCCAGCAGTTACTCGAGTCAGGGTATCTACGAGCAGTACTTC. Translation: CASSYSSQGIYEQYF.

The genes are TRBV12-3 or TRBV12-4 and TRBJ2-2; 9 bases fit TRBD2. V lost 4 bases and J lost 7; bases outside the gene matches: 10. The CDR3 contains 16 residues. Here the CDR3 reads CASSWGREGRNGELFF. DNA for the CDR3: TGTGCCAGCAGTTGGGGGCGGGAGGGGAGGAACGGGGAGCTGTTTTTT.

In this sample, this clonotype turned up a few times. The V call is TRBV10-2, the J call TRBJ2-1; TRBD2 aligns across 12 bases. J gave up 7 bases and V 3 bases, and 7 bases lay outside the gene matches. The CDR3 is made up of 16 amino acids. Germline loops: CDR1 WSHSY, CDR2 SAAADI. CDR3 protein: CASSDPSGRAVNEQFF. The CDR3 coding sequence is TGCGCCAGCAGTGACCCTAGCGGGAGGGCCGTTAATGAGCAGTTCTTC.

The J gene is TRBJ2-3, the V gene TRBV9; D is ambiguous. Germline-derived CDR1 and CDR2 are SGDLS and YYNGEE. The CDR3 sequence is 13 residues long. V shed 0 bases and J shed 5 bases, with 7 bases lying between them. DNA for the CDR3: TGTGCCAGCAGCGTAGAATCAGGAGATACGCAGTATTTT. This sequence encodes CASSVESGDTQYF. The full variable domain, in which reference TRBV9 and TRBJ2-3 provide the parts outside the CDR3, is DSGVTQTPKHLITATGQRVTLRCSPRSGDLSVYWYQQSLDQGLQFLIQYYNGEERAKGNILERFSAQQFPDLHSELNLSSLELGDSALYFCASSVESGDTQYFGPGTRLTVL.

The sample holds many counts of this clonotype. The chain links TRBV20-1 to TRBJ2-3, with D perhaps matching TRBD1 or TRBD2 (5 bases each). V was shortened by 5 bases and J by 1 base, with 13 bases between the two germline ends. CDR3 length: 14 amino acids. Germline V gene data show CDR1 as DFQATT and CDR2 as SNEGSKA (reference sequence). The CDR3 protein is CSADSRGGTDTQYF. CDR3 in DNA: TGCAGTGCTGACAGCCGGGGCGGCACAGATACGCAGTATTTT.

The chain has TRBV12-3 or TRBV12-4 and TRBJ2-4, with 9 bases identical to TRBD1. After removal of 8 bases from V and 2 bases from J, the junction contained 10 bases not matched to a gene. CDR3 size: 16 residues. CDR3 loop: CASAPQGAVTKNIQYF. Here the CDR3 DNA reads TGTGCCAGCGCTCCACAGGGGGCTGTGACCAAAAACATTCAGTACTTC.

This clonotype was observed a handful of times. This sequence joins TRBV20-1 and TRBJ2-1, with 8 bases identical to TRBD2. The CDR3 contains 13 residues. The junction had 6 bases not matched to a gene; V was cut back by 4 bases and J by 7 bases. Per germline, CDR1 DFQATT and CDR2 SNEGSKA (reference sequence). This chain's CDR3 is CSATPGGGNEQFF. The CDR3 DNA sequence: TGCAGTGCTACTCCGGGAGGGGGTAATGAGCAGTTCTTC.